The present TCR beta chain was sequenced within a study of prognosis after radiotherapy for stage I lung cancer. For the study at large: The study deemed all of its non-small cell lung cancer patients medically inoperable. No patient had concurrent therapy with stereotactic body radiotherapy. Distant metastasis occurred in a few patients at a median of around 7 months after radiotherapy, while about 15 showed no significant progression.

The V and J ends lost 0 bases and 1 base, in that order; junction bases with no gene match: 5. This CDR3 spans 15 amino acids. Looked up from germline, CDR1 is DFQATT and CDR2 is SNEGSKA (reference sequence). This clonotype has only a few counts. Its cognate antigen is unknown. General study findings and limits: Reportedly, metastasis status was linked to differences in TRBV and TRBJ usage frequencies.

From genomic DNA, TCR beta CDR3 was amplified by two-round multiplex PCR. Primers were specific to each TRBV and TRBJ gene in first-round PCR. TCRdb called the multiplex PCR reads again in MiXCR, with one record for every CDR3 protein. The sample has tens of thousands of distinct CDR3 sequences, around 30% seen once; the top ten hold 9.5% to 13%. The sequencing used PBMCs, collected before or after stereotactic body radiation therapy (not recorded which). The chain joins TRBV20-1 to TRBJ2-7; the match to TRBD2 covers 8 bases. The origin of this receptor is a donor aged 50 or older with non-small cell lung cancer. The CDR3 DNA reads as TGCAGTGCTAGAGATCGGGGCGGGGGGTCCTACGAGCAGTACTTC. Its protein is CSARDRGGGSYEQYF.